A single sample gave rise to the 28 T cell receptor beta chains below, sequenced in a study of T cell responses to AZD1222 COVID-19 vaccine. TCRdb's table, derived via immunoSEQ multiplex PCR, lists solely in-frame clones and lacks some. The top ten hold around 5.2% of the sample, which has 120,000 to 150,000 clones, 91% seen once. This specimen was peripheral blood, taken on day 0 of AZD1222 vaccination. All receptors derive from an adult in good health.

The chain uses TRBV7-2 and TRBJ1-5, with TRBD1 matching 7 bases. The germline V gene has CDR1 SGHTA and CDR2 FQGNSA. The CDR3 is 16 amino acids. Losses at the gene ends were 3 bases for V and 1 base for J; bases not matched to a gene: 6. The CDR3 loop is CASSLRGGSSNQPQHF. The CDR3 coding sequence is TGTGCCAGCAGCTTGAGAGGGGGCTCGAGCAATCAGCCCCAGCATTTT.

The rearrangement links TRBV7-2 to TRBJ1-1; maybe TRBD1 (6 bases). Germline-derived CDR1 and CDR2 are SGHTA and FQGNSA. Trimming removed 3 bases from V and 1 base from J, with 9 bases in between. This CDR3 is built from 14 residues. For the CDR3, the DNA is TGTGCCAGCAGCTTCAGGGGACAGAACACTGAAGCTTTCTTT. It encodes CASSFRGQNTEAFF.

V usage is TRBV5-1 and J usage is TRBJ1-3, with 11 bases that match TRBD1. V lost 4 bases to trimming and J lost 6 bases; unmatched junction nucleotides: 3. This CDR3 spans 14 amino acids. Germline-derived CDR1 and CDR2 are SGHRS and YFSETQ. The CDR3 here is CASSPGQGENTIYF. The CDR3 coding sequence is TGCGCCAGCAGCCCGGGACAGGGGGAAAACACCATATATTTT.

The rearrangement uses TRBV6-4 and TRBJ1-4; tentative D call: TRBD1 (5 bases). This CDR3 is built from 12 residues. Per the germline V gene, CDR1 is MRHNA and CDR2 is SNTAGT. V lost 7 bases and J lost 8, with 11 bases in between. The CDR3 region is CASIRGGEKLFF. DNA of the CDR3: TGTGCCAGCATACGTGGGGGGGAAAAACTGTTTTTT.

The J gene is TRBJ1-2, the V gene TRBV5-6; D unresolved. The CDR3 runs 14 residues. The germline V and J ends were trimmed by 2 bases and 6 bases, with 14 bases remaining between them. Looked up from germline, CDR1 is SGHDT and CDR2 is YYEEEE. In DNA, the CDR3 is TGTGCCAGCAGCTTCCAGGTTAGCGGGGATGGCTACACCTTC. It codes for CASSFQVSGDGYTF.

The chain has TRBV27 and TRBJ1-1, with D possibly being TRBD1 (6 bases). Germline values: CDR1 MNHEY, CDR2 SMNVEV (reference sequence). V lost 6 bases, J lost 8 bases, and 19 bases lay in between. This CDR3 has 14 residues. The CDR3 DNA reads as TGTGCCAGCAGCCGGCGGGGGCAGGACGCCGAAGCTTTCTTT. Amino acid sequence: CASSRRGQDAEAFF.

This sequence joins TRBV7-9 and TRBJ1-6; no reliable D call. Germline values: CDR1 SEHNR, CDR2 FQNEAQ (reference sequence). The CDR3 totals 9 residues. V shed 4 bases and J shed 13 bases, with 2 bases lying between them. The CDR3 here is CASSSPLHF. CDR3 sequence (DNA): TGTGCCAGCAGCTCGCCCCTCCACTTT.

The genes are TRBV9 and TRBJ2-7; a weak D match, TRBD2 (5 bases). Trimming removed 4 bases at V and 2 bases at J, with 13 bases between. The CDR3 loop spans 14 amino acids. CDR1 is SGDLS, CDR2 YYNGEE, per germline. CDR3 coding DNA: TGTGCCAGCAGCCCGGACGCGAGGGCCTACGAGCAGTACTTC. It is translated as CASSPDARAYEQYF.

This clone has just one count. The chain combines TRBV20-1 with TRBJ1-2; D gene uncertain. Trimming stripped 6 bases from V and 8 bases from J, with 13 bases between. The CDR3 runs to 11 residues. In germline, CDR1 is DFQATT, CDR2 SNEGSKA (reference sequence). CDR3 residues: CSAIPLRGYTF. CDR3 DNA: TGCAGTGCGATTCCGCTACGAGGCTACACCTTC.

V is TRBV27 and J is TRBJ2-7; D call uncertain. There are 11 residues in the CDR3. V lost 8 bases to trimming and J lost 2 bases, with 7 bases between them. Germline CDR1 MNHEY, CDR2 SMNVEV (reference sequence). The DNA for the CDR3 is TGTGCCAGCGGCAGAACCTACGAGCAGTACTTC. Its translation: CASGRTYEQYF.

V and J are TRBV4-1 and TRBJ2-1, with no clear D. The CDR3 runs 15 residues. The V and J ends lost 3 bases and 4 bases respectively, with 13 bases between them. Per the germline V gene, CDR1 is MGHRA and CDR2 is YSYEKL. DNA of the CDR3: TGCGCCAGCAGCCAGGATCCCGCCGGTTACAATGAGCAGTTCTTC. Translation gives CASSQDPAGYNEQFF.

The rearrangement uses TRBV18 and TRBJ1-3; D is unresolved. Germline CDR1 reads KGHSH; CDR2 reads LQKENI. The CDR3 has 14 residues. Trimming removed 4 bases from V and 0 bases from J, with 7 bases in between. The DNA for the CDR3 is TGTGCCAGCTCACAGACCAACTCTGGAAACACCATATATTTT. Residues: CASSQTNSGNTIYF.

This sequence joins TRBV5-1 and TRBJ2-6; D gene uncertain. CDR3 length: 15 amino acids. In germline, CDR1 is SGHRS, CDR2 YFSETQ. The V gene lost 4 bases and the J gene lost 0 bases, with 8 bases spanning the gap. CDR3 sequence: CASSPGNSGANVLTF. In nucleotides, the CDR3 is TGCGCCAGCAGCCCCGGAAACTCTGGGGCCAACGTCCTGACTTTC.

The CDR3 nucleotides read TGTGCCAGCGACCTCGGACAGGGGCTCAACGAGCAGTACTTC. This gives the protein CASDLGQGLNEQYF. This chain connects TRBV11-2 to TRBJ2-7, with TRBD1 matching over 9 bases. The CDR3 is made up of 14 amino acids. The germline CDR1 and CDR2 sequences are SGHAT and FQNNGV. V was pared by 8 bases and J by 5 bases, with 10 bases of the junction left unmatched. The complete variable domain, with remaining parts taken from reference TRBV11-2 and TRBJ2-7, reads EAGVAQSPRYKIIEKRQSVAFWCNPISGHATLYWYQQILGQGPKLLIQFQNNGVVDDSQLPKDRFSAERLKGVDSTLKIQPAKLEDSAVYLCASDLGQGLNEQYFGPGTRLTVT.

The chain links TRBV3-1 (or the pseudogene TRBV3-2) to TRBJ2-7, with unresolved D. This CDR3 comprises 14 residues. Germline assignment: CDR1 LGHDT and CDR2 YNNKEL (reference sequence). V dropped 4 bases and J dropped 3 bases, with 13 bases sitting between them. CDR3 region: CASSRQSLNYEQYF. The CDR3 DNA sequence: TGTGCCAGCAGCCGACAAAGCCTGAACTACGAGCAGTACTTC.

The gene calls are TRBV11-2 and TRBJ1-1, with TRBD1 matching 7 bases. Germline CDR1 is SGHAT and CDR2 is FQNNGV. The CDR3 contains 11 residues. With 5 bases clipped from V and 12 bases from J, the junction kept 6 bases outside the gene matches. In nucleotides, the CDR3 is TGTGCCAGCAGCACCACAGGGGTCCCTTTCTTT. Its protein is CASSTTGVPFF.

The chain couples TRBV2 to TRBJ1-1; 7 bases are shared with TRBD1. Germline CDR1 is SNHLY and CDR2 is FYNNEI. The V segment lost 8 bases and the J segment 2 bases; nucleotides outside the gene matches: 8. There are 14 residues in the CDR3. The CDR3 reads CASGQGDTNTEAFF. Here the CDR3 DNA reads TGTGCCAGCGGCCAGGGGGATACAAACACTGAAGCTTTCTTT.

About this clone: Other nucleotide sequences from this sample produce the same CDR3. The genes are TRBV28 and TRBJ1-1; 8 positions agree with TRBD1. CDR3 size: 12 residues. Germline CDR1 reads MDHEN; CDR2 reads SYDVKM. Trimming took 5 bases from V and 4 from J; bases not matched to a gene: 0. The CDR3 spells CASSTGGTEAFF. For the CDR3, the DNA is TGTGCCAGCAGTACAGGGGGCACTGAAGCTTTCTTT.

The J gene is TRBJ1-3, the V gene TRBV28; tentative D call: TRBD1 (5 bases). The CDR3 sequence is 16 residues long. Trimming removed 5 bases at V and 0 bases at J, with 14 bases between. Germline V gene sequence: CDR1 MDHEN, CDR2 SYDVKM. The CDR3 DNA reads as TGTGCCAGCAGTCCCGACAGCTCCTTCTCTGGAAACACCATATATTTT. Protein: CASSPDSSFSGNTIYF.

The chain links TRBV11-2 to TRBJ2-1; unclear D gene. CDR1 is SGHAT and CDR2 is FQNNGV in the germline V gene. The CDR3 runs 11 residues. With 5 bases removed from V and 3 bases from J, the gap between germline ends came to 2 bases. The CDR3 region is CASSHYNEQFF. The CDR3 DNA sequence: TGTGCCAGCAGCCACTACAATGAGCAGTTCTTC.

The chain couples TRBV4-2 to TRBJ1-6; D perhaps matches TRBD1 (5 bases). Germline V gene data show CDR1 as LGHNA and CDR2 as YNFKEQ. With 4 bases removed from V and 0 bases from J, the gap between germline ends came to 19 bases. The CDR3 contains 19 residues. The CDR3 coding sequence is TGTGCCAGCAGCCGAGCCTTGGGCAGGGCCAGCTCCTATAATTCACCCCTCCACTTT. Residues: CASSRALGRASSYNSPLHF.

The rearrangement links TRBV7-9 to TRBJ2-4; maybe TRBD2 (6 bases). V lost 2 bases and J lost 1, with 12 bases in between. The V gene's germline CDR1 is SEHNR and CDR2 FQNEAQ (reference sequence). The CDR3 loop spans 16 amino acids. CDR3: CASSLNPRGAKNIQYF. In DNA form, the CDR3 reads TGTGCCAGCAGCTTAAACCCGCGGGGCGCCAAAAACATTCAGTACTTC.

The gene calls are TRBV28 and TRBJ1-2; 7 nucleotides agree with TRBD1. After removal of 11 bases from V and 1 base from J, the junction contained 4 bases not matched to a gene. The CDR3 spans 12 residues. Germline V CDR1 and CDR2: MDHEN, SYDVKM. CDR3 nucleotides: TGTGCCTCTCAGGGGGATAACTATGGCTACACCTTC. Protein product: CASQGDNYGYTF.

The count of this clone is one. The chain couples TRBV4-1 to TRBJ2-7; no clear D. CDR1 is MGHRA and CDR2 is YSYEKL in the germline V gene. The CDR3 has 15 amino acids. Trimming stripped 0 bases from V and 1 base from J, with 10 bases between. This CDR3 reads CASSQERPSSYEQYF. CDR3 coding DNA: TGCGCCAGCAGCCAAGAACGCCCAAGTTCCTACGAGCAGTACTTC.

V is TRBV9 and J is TRBJ1-6, with 7 bases lining up with TRBD1. CDR1 SGDLS and CDR2 YYNGEE come from the germline V gene. Unmatched junction bases numbered 4, after V lost 7 bases and J lost 6 bases. This CDR3 comprises 13 residues. CDR3 sequence: CASAGQSNSPLHF. As DNA, the CDR3 is TGTGCCAGCGCGGGACAGTCTAATTCACCCCTCCACTTT.

The chain links TRBV19 to TRBJ2-3; TRBD1 aligns across 8 bases. Looked up from germline, CDR1 is LNHDA and CDR2 is SQIVND (reference sequence). This CDR3 has 16 residues. After removal of 8 bases from V and 0 bases from J, the junction contained 10 bases not matched to a gene. CDR3 sequence: CASRDRHISSTDTQYF. DNA for the CDR3: TGTGCCAGTCGGGACAGGCATATCTCTAGCACAGATACGCAGTATTTT. Combining the CDR3 with reference TRBV19 and TRBJ2-3 gives the whole variable domain DGGITQSPKYLFRKEGQNVTLSCEQNLNHDAMYWYRQDPGQGLRLIYYSQIVNDFQKGDIAEGYSVSREKKESFPLTVTSAQKNPTAFYLCASRDRHISSTDTQYFGPGTRLTVL.

The CDR3 spells CATSREGNTLGQYF. Written as DNA, the CDR3 is TGTGCCACCAGCAGAGAGGGAAACACCCTAGGGCAGTACTTC. The chain recombines TRBV15 with TRBJ2-7; unclear D gene. The V gene lost 0 bases and the J gene lost 9 bases, with 15 bases spanning the gap. The germline V gene encodes CDR1 LNHNV and CDR2 YYDKDF (reference sequence). This CDR3 is 14 amino acids long.

This chain joins TRBV3-1 (or the pseudogene TRBV3-2) and TRBJ1-2; tentative D call: TRBD1 (5 bases). Germline values: CDR1 LGHDT, CDR2 YNNKEL (reference sequence). This CDR3 comprises 13 residues. The germline V and J ends were trimmed by 3 bases and 6 bases, with 11 bases remaining between them. The CDR3 bases are TGTGCCAGCAGCCACGCGGGGGGGGATGGCTACACCTTC. Translation gives CASSHAGGDGYTF.